Shown below are 9 T cell receptor beta chains from a single sample sequenced in a study of blood T cell repertoires in COVID-19. The method was immunoSEQ multiplex PCR; TCRdb's version includes in-frame clones alone and lacks a portion of them. The repertoire consists of approximately 280,000 clones, with around 84% occurring once and the leading ten covering about 2.5%. Sequenced input: PBMCs or T cells enriched from blood (not recorded which). The receptors were sampled from a woman in her forties or fifties who had recovered from COVID-19.

The chain is built from TRBV24-1 and TRBJ1-4; 12 bases are a match to TRBD1. V shed 4 bases, J shed 2 bases, and the junction held 4 bases outside the gene matches. Per germline, CDR1 KGHDR and CDR2 SFDVKD. The CDR3 consists of 17 residues. CDR3 protein: CATSDPGQGATNEKLFF. Written as DNA, the CDR3 is TGTGCCACCAGTGACCCGGGACAGGGGGCTACTAATGAAAAACTGTTTTTT.

V is TRBV7-2 and J is TRBJ1-2; D is ambiguous. The CDR3 loop spans 13 amino acids. Germline V lookup: CDR1 SGHTA, CDR2 FQGNSA. V lost 1 base to trimming and J lost 8 bases, with 11 bases between them. The CDR3 bases are TGTGCCAGCAGCTTAGGTCGGGAAGGGGGCTACACCTTC. Protein sequence: CASSLGREGGYTF.

In this sample, this clone turned up a few times. The chain employs TRBV4-1 and TRBJ1-6, with a possible D match to TRBD1 (6 bases). The CDR3 is 16 residues long. Germline V gives CDR1 MGHRA, CDR2 YSYEKL. V was trimmed by 2 bases and J by 7 bases, leaving 15 bases between them. As DNA, the CDR3 is TGCGCCAGCAGCCAAAGCCTCACAGGGTTGAATTCACCCCTCCACTTT. Encoded protein: CASSQSLTGLNSPLHF.

The V call is TRBV7-9, the J call TRBJ1-1; D is uncertain. The CDR3 consists of 16 residues. The germline V and J ends were trimmed by 5 bases and 0 bases, with 16 bases remaining between them. The germline CDR1 and CDR2 sequences are SEHNR and FQNEAQ (reference sequence). This CDR3 reads CASSTRTGKMNTEAFF. The CDR3 DNA reads TGTGCCAGCAGCACGCGGACGGGAAAGATGAACACTGAAGCTTTCTTT.

The chain joins TRBV19 to TRBJ1-2; tentative D call: TRBD1 (6 bases). There are 16 residues in the CDR3. V was shortened by 7 bases and J by 4 bases, with 22 bases between the two germline ends. The germline gives CDR1 LNHDA, CDR2 SQIVND (reference sequence). The CDR3 DNA reads as TGTGCCAGTATAAATAGCGGTCGCGGGGGCGGCTATGGCTACACCTTC. It yields the protein CASINSGRGGGYGYTF.

The V gene is TRBV19, the J gene TRBJ2-7; 7 nucleotides match TRBD2. The CDR3 is 15 residues long. Germline V gene data show CDR1 as LNHDA and CDR2 as SQIVND (reference sequence). J was trimmed by 1 base and V by 5 bases; bases with no gene match: 8. This CDR3 reads CASSPTSVRSYEQYF. DNA of the CDR3: TGTGCCAGTAGTCCCACTAGCGTCAGGTCCTACGAGCAGTACTTC.

This sequence joins TRBV15 and TRBJ1-4, with D unclear. The CDR3 sequence is 15 residues long. Germline V gene sequence: CDR1 LNHNV, CDR2 YYDKDF (reference sequence). Trimming pared 1 base from V and 3 bases from J, leaving 9 bases between. CDR3 sequence reads: CATSRVRGSNEKLFF. CDR3 bases: TGTGCCACCAGCAGAGTCCGGGGTTCTAATGAAAAACTGTTTTTT.

V and J are TRBV5-6 and TRBJ1-3; the match to TRBD1 covers 9 bases. V lost 2 bases to trimming and J lost 1 base; unmatched junction nucleotides: 4. This CDR3 contains 16 residues. The germline CDR1 and CDR2 sequences are SGHDT and YYEEEE. The chain's CDR3 is CASSLTGGASGNTIYF. For the CDR3, the DNA is TGTGCCAGCAGCTTAACAGGGGGCGCTTCTGGAAACACCATATATTTT.

Only a few counts were recorded for this clone. The chain links TRBV15 to TRBJ1-6, with a possible D match to TRBD1 (6 bases). Trimming removed 5 bases at V and 6 bases at J, with 11 bases between. The length of the CDR3 is 14 residues. CDR1 and CDR2 from the germline V gene are LNHNV and YYDKDF (reference sequence). The CDR3 loop is CATSFTGFNSPLHF. The CDR3 coding sequence is TGTGCCACCAGCTTTACAGGGTTTAATTCACCCCTCCACTTT.